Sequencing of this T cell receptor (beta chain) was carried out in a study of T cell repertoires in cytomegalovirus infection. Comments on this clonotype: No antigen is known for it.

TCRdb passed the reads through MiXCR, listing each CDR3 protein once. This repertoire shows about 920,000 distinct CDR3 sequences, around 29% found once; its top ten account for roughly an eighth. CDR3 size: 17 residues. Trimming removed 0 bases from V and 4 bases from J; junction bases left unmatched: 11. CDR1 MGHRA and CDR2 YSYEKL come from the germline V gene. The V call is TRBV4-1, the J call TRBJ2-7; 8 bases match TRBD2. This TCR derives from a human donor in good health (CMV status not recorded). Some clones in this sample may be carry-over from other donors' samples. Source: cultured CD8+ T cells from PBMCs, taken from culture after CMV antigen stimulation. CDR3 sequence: CASSQDSPGAGGYEQYF. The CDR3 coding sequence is TGCGCCAGCAGCCAAGATTCTCCTGGGGCGGGGGGTTACGAGCAGTACTTC.